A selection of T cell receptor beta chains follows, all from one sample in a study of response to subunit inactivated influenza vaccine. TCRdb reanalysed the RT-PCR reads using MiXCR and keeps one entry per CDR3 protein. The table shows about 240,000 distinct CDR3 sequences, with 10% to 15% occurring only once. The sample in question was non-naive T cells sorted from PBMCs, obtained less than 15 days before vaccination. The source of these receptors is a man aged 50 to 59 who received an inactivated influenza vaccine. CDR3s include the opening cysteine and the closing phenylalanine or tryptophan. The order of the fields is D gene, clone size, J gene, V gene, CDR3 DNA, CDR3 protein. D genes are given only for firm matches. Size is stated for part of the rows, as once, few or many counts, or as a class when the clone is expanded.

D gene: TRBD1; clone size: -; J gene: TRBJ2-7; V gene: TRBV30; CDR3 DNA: TGTGCCTGGATAGGGGGGGGACAGGGCTTTGGCGAGCAGTACTTC; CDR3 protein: CAWIGGGQGFGEQYF
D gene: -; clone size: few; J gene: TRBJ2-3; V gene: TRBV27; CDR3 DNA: TGTGCCAGCAGTTTAGAGCCCCGAGGTCAGAATACGCAGTATTTT; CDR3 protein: CASSLEPRGQNTQYF
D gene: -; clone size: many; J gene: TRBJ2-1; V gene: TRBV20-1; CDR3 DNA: TGCAGTGCTAGATCTATACGCGACAACAATGAGCAGTTCTTC; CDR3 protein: CSARSIRDNNEQFF
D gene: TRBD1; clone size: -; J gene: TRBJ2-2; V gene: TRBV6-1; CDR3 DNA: TGTGCCAGCAGGCAGACAGGGTTGTACACCGGGGAGCTGTTTTTT; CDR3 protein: CASRQTGLYTGELFF
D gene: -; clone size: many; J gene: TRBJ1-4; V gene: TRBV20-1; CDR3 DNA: TGCAGTGCTAGAATGGAAACTAATGAAAAACTGTTTTTT; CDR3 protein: CSARMETNEKLFF
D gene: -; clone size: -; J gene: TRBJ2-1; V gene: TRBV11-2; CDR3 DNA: TGTGCCAGCAGCTCACTTAGCTCCTACAATGAGCAGTTCTTC; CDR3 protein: CASSSLSSYNEQFF
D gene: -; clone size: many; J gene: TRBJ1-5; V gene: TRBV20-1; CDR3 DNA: TGCAGTGCCCGCATCGTTCGGGACGAAGGCAATCAGCCCCAGCATTTT; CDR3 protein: CSARIVRDEGNQPQHF
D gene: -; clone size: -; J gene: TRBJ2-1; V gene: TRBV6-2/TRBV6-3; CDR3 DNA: TGTGCCAGCAGTTACTCGGGCAGGGAGCAGTTCTTC; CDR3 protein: CASSYSGREQFF
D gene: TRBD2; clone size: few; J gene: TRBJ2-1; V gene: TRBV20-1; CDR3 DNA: TGCAGTGCTAGGCGGGGGGGAACCTACAATGAGCAGTTCTTC; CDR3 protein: CSARRGGTYNEQFF
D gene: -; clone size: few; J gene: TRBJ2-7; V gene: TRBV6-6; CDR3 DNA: TGTGCCAGCAGTAGGCGGGCAGAGCAGTACTTC; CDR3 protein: CASSRRAEQYF
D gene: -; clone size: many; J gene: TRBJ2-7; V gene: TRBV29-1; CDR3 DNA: TGCAGCGTGAAGCATAGATCGGGTTCGGGAGAGCAGTACTTC; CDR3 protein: CSVKHRSGSGEQYF
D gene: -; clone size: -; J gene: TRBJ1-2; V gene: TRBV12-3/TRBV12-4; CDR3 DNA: TGTGCCAGCAGTTTGGGTCCCGGGGTCTATGGCTACACCTTC; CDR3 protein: CASSLGPGVYGYTF
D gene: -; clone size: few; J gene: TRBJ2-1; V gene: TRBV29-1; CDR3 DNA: TGCAGCGTTGTCTTTGACCGACCCCATGAGCAGTTCTTC; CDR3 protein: CSVVFDRPHEQFF
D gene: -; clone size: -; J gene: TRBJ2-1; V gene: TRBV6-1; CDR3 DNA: TGTGCCTGCCAGGACTCGACTTGGGAGTTCTTC; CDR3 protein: CACQDSTWEFF
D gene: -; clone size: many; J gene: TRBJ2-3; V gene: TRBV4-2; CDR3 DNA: TGTGCCAGCAGCCAAGTAGTGCGGGACACGGGGCCAGATACGCAGTATTTT; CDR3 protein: CASSQVVRDTGPDTQYF
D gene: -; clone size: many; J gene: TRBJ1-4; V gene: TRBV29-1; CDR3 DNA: TGCAGCGTTAGTTCGGGGGCAGGACGAGAAAAACTGTTTTTT; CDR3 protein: CSVSSGAGREKLFF
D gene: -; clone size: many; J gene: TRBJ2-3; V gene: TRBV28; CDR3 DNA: TGTGCCAGCAGTTTAATAGACAGCCGCACAGATACGCAGTATTTT; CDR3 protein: CASSLIDSRTDTQYF
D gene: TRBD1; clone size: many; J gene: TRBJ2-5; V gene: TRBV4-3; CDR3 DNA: TGCGCCAGCAGCCTCGAAAACAGGGGGCGCGGGGAGACCCAGTACTTC; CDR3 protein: CASSLENRGRGETQYF
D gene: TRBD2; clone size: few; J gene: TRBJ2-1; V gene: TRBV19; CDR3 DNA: TGTGCCAGTAGTTGGGTAGCGGGAGGAATTAATGAGCAGTTCTTC; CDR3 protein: CASSWVAGGINEQFF
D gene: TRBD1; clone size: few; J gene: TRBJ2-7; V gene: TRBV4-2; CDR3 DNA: TGTGCCAGCAGCCCCGGGACAGGGCTCTACGAGCAGTACTTC; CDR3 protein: CASSPGTGLYEQYF
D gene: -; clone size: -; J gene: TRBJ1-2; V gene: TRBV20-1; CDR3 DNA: TGCAGTGCTAGAGACACAGGCTATGGCTACACCTTC; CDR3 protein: CSARDTGYGYTF
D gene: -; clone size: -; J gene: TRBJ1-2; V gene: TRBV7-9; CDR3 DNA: TGTGCCAGCAGCCAACGAAGGTTAGGGGGCTATGGCTACACCTTC; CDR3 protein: CASSQRRLGGYGYTF
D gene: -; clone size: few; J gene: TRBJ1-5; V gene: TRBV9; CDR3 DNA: TGTGCCAGCAGCGCCGGACAGTCTTTGGGTCAGCCCCAGCATTTT; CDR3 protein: CASSAGQSLGQPQHF
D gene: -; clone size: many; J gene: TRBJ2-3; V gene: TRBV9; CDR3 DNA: TGTGCCAGCAGCCTCCAGGGTTCAGATACGCAGTATTTT; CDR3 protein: CASSLQGSDTQYF
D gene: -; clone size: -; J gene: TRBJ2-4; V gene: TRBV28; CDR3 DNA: TGTGCCAGCAGCCTCGATACACGGCTAGCCAAAAACATTCAGTACTTC; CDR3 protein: CASSLDTRLAKNIQYF
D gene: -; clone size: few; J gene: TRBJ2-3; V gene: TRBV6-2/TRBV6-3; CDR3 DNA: TGTGCCAGCAGTCAGCAGGGGAGAGCAGATACGCAGTATTTT; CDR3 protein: CASSQQGRADTQYF
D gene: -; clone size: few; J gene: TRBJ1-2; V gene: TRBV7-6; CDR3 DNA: TGTGCCAGCAGCTTAGCCACAGGGAGTGGCTACACCTTC; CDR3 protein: CASSLATGSGYTF
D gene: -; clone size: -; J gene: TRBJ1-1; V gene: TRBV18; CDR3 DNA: TGTGCCAGCTCACCACCGGGGGGAGGATACACTGAAGCTTTCTTT; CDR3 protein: CASSPPGGGYTEAFF
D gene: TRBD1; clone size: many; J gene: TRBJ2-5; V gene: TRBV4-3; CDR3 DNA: TGCGCCAGCAGCCAAGAAAGGACAGGGGTAGAGACCCAGTACTTC; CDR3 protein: CASSQERTGVETQYF
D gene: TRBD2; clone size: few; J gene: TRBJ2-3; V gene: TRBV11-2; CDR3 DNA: TGTGCCAGCAGCACGGGACTAGCGGCAGATACGCAGTATTTT; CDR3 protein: CASSTGLAADTQYF
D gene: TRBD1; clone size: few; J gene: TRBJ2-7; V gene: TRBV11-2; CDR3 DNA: TGTGCCAGCAGCTTAAATCTAGGGGGCCCCCGGGAGCAGTACTTC; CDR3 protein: CASSLNLGGPREQYF
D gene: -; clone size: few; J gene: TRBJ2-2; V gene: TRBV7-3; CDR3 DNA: TGTGCCAGCAGCCCAGGGTTTAGCACCGGGGAGCTGTTTTTT; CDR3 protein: CASSPGFSTGELFF
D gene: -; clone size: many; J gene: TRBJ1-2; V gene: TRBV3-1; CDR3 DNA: TGTGCCAGCAGCCAATACGGTACCTATGGCTACACCTTC; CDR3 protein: CASSQYGTYGYTF
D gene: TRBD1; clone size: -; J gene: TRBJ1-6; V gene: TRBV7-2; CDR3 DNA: TGTGCCAGCAGCTCCCAGGGGGGAAATAATTCACCCCTCCACTTT; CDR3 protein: CASSSQGGNNSPLHF
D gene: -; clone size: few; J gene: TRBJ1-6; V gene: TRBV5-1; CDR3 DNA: TGCGCCACCAGCTTGGCCGGGGGTAGGGGGATCTATAATTCACCCCTCCACTTT; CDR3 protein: CATSLAGGRGIYNSPLHF
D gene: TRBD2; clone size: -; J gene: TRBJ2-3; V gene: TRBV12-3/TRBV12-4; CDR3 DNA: TGTGCCAGCAGTTTAAGCGGGGGGTACACAGATACGCAGTATTTT; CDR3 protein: CASSLSGGYTDTQYF
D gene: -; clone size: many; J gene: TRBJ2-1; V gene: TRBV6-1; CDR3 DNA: TGTGCCAGCAGTGAGGGGTTGGACGGCAATGAGCAGTTCTTC; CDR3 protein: CASSEGLDGNEQFF
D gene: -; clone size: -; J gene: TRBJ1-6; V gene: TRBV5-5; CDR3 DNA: TGTGCCAGCAGCATACTCAGGGGTGATTCACCCCTCCACTTT; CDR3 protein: CASSILRGDSPLHF
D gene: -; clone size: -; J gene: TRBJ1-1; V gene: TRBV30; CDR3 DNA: TGTGCCTGGAGTATCGGCAGGGCGAACACTGAAGCTTTCTTT; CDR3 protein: CAWSIGRANTEAFF
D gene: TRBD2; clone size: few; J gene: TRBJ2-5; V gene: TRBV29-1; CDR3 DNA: TGCAGCGTTGACGTCGGACTAGCGGGAGTGTCCCAGTACTTC; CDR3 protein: CSVDVGLAGVSQYF
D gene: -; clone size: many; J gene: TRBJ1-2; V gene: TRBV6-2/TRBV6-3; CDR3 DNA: TGTGCCAGCGGGCAGTCCAACTATGGCTACACCTTC; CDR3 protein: CASGQSNYGYTF
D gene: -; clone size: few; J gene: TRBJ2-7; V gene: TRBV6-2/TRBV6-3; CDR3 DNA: TGTGCCAGCAGACGGGACTCTCGCTACGAGCAGTACTTC; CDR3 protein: CASRRDSRYEQYF